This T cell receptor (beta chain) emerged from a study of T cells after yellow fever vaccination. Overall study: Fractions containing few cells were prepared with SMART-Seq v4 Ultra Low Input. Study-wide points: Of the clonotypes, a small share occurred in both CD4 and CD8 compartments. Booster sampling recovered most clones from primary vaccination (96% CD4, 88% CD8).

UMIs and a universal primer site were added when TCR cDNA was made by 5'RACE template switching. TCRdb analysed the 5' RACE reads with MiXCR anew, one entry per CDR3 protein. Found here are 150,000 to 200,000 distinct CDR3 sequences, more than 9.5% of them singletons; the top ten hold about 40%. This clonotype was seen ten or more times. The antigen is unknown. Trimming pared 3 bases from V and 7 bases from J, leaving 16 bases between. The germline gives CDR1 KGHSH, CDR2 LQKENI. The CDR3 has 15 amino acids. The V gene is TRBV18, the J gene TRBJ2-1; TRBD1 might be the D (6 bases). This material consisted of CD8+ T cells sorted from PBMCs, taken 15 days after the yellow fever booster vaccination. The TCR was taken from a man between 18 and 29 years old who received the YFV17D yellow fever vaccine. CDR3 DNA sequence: TGTGCCAGCTCACCCCGGCAGGGGCTAGATAATGAGCAGTTCTTC. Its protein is CASSPRQGLDNEQFF.